Listed below are T cell receptor beta chains from one sample, sequenced in a study of shared clonotypes between healthy human individuals. Clones were sequenced by immunoSEQ multiplex PCR, and TCRdb holds only the in-frame ones, with some missing. Here the sample spans 850,000 to 1,200,000 clones, around 74% being singletons. The source material was memory CD4+ T cells sorted from blood. These TCRs come from a young man in good health. Both conserved end residues are part of each CDR3. Fields, in order: D gene, clone size, J gene, V gene, CDR3 protein, CDR3 DNA. A D gene is named only where the DNA matches it firmly. Size tells how often a clone was seen (once, few, many) or the class of an expanded clone, and some rows leave it out.

.	.	TRBJ2-1	TRBV28	CASQVRVSEQFF	TGTGCCAGTCAAGTCAGGGTCAGTGAGCAGTTCTTC
.	.	TRBJ2-2	TRBV28	CASMWGAGELFF	TGTGCCAGCATGTGGGGAGCCGGGGAGCTGTTTTTT
TRBD1	few	TRBJ1-5	TRBV2	CASSGTVDSNQPQHF	TGTGCCAGCAGCGGGACAGTCGATAGCAATCAGCCCCAGCATTTT
.	.	TRBJ1-2	TRBV6-4	CASSDRGDGYTF	TGTGCCAGCAGTGACAGGGGAGATGGCTACACCTTC
.	.	TRBJ2-2	TRBV7-3	CASSLTGYTGELFF	TGTGCCAGCAGCTTAACAGGATACACCGGGGAGCTGTTTTTT
TRBD2	.	TRBJ2-5	TRBV10-3	CAISASGGAETQYF	TGTGCCATCAGCGCTAGCGGGGGGGCTGAGACCCAGTACTTC
.	.	TRBJ2-5	TRBV15	CATSRDRLQETQYF	TGTGCCACCAGCAGAGATCGACTCCAAGAGACCCAGTACTTC
.	.	TRBJ1-1	TRBV28	CASSLEGNTEAFF	TGTGCCAGCAGTTTAGAAGGGAACACTGAAGCTTTCTTT
TRBD1	.	TRBJ2-7	TRBV11-2	CASSLAGTGIYEQYF	TGTGCCAGCAGCTTAGCCGGGACAGGGATCTACGAGCAGTACTTC
TRBD1	.	TRBJ2-5	TRBV6-5	CASSYSGQGWETQYF	TGTGCCAGCAGTTACTCGGGACAGGGGTGGGAGACCCAGTACTTC
.	many	TRBJ2-7	TRBV10-2	CASSESYEQYF	TGCGCCAGCAGTGAGTCCTACGAGCAGTACTTC
TRBD2	once	TRBJ2-3	TRBV30	CASSPGLATDTQYF	TGTGCATCCTCACCGGGACTAGCCACAGATACGCAGTATTTT
.	.	TRBJ2-7	TRBV10-1	CASSEHPQRYEQYF	TGCGCCAGCAGTGAGCACCCTCAACGCTACGAGCAGTACTTC
TRBD2	.	TRBJ2-1	TRBV6-5	CASSYAGLVGTGEQFF	TGTGCCAGCAGTTACGCCGGACTAGTAGGTACGGGTGAGCAGTTCTTC
.	.	TRBJ2-3	TRBV29-1	CSVSGLTDTQYF	TGCAGCGTTTCCGGACTCACAGATACGCAGTATTTT
.	.	TRBJ2-6	TRBV7-9	CASSLGSGAGANVLTF	TGTGCCAGCAGCTTAGGTTCAGGGGCTGGGGCCAACGTCCTGACTTTC
.	.	TRBJ1-4	TRBV30	CAWSLSNEKLFF	TGTGCCTGGAGCCTCAGTAATGAAAAACTGTTTTTT
TRBD1	.	TRBJ2-1	TRBV19	CASSTQDRRQFF	TGTGCCAGTAGTACACAGGACAGGCGGCAGTTCTTC
.	.	TRBJ2-7	TRBV14	CASSRAYEQYF	TGTGCCAGCAGCCGGGCTTACGAGCAGTACTTC
.	.	TRBJ2-5	TRBV7-9	CASSLVRLGVGASRETQYF	TGTGCCAGCAGCTTAGTGAGGCTAGGTGTCGGGGCCTCGAGAGAGACCCAGTACTTC
.	.	TRBJ2-5	TRBV21-1	CASSKEGEEVAQYF	TGTGCCAGCAGCAAAGAGGGGGAAGAGGTCGCACAGTACTTC
.	.	TRBJ2-1	TRBV30	CAWSTISDEQFF	TGTGCCTGGAGTACAATAAGCGATGAGCAGTTCTTC
.	.	TRBJ2-7	TRBV6-5	CASRGRTYEQYF	TGTGCCAGCCGCGGCCGAACCTACGAGCAGTACTTC
.	few	TRBJ2-3	TRBV18	CASSPQGTTDTQYF	TGTGCCAGCTCACCCCAGGGAACCACAGATACGCAGTATTTT
.	once	TRBJ1-5	TRBV28	CASSLGGHQPQHF	TGTGCCAGCAGTTTGGGGGGACACCAGCCCCAGCATTTT
TRBD1	.	TRBJ1-2	TRBV10-3	CAISGRTGYGYTF	TGTGCCATCAGTGGTAGGACAGGGTACGGCTACACCTTC
.	.	TRBJ1-2	TRBV2	CASMSFYGYTF	TGTGCCAGCATGAGTTTCTATGGCTACACCTTC
.	.	TRBJ1-1	TRBV5-1	CASSLAPTGLGSMNTEAFF	TGCGCCAGCAGCTTGGCACCCACAGGGTTGGGATCTATGAACACTGAAGCTTTCTTT